The source of this T cell receptor beta chain is a study of T cell changes during pregnancy in multiple sclerosis. Profiling relied on immunoSEQ multiplex PCR, and the TCRdb table lists in-frame clones only, not all of them. The sample records about 39,000 clones, 94% being singletons. CDR1 and CDR2 from the germline V gene are GTSNPN and SVGIG (reference sequence). The CDR3 loop spans 12 amino acids. This sample comprised CD4+ T cells from peripheral blood mononuclear cells, obtained after pregnancy. The rearrangement uses TRBV30 and TRBJ1-2; D unclear. The source is a female donor with multiple sclerosis, enrolled in a pregnancy study. CDR3 in amino acids: CVGRAFNYGYTF. The CDR3 bases are TGTGTCGGGAGAGCATTTAACTATGGCTACACCTTC.